Shown below are 30 T cell receptor beta chains from a single sample sequenced in a study of shared clonotypes between healthy human individuals. TCRdb's table, derived via immunoSEQ multiplex PCR, lists solely in-frame clones and lacks some. The data contain about 2 million clones, around 96% of them singletons. CD8 cells regarded as naive lacked CD45RO, were positively chosen for CCR7, and omitted terminally differentiated effector memory CD45RA+ cells. Sequencing used naive CD8+ T cells sorted from blood. These receptor sequences come from a man between 18 and 35 years old in good health.

J is TRBJ2-7 and V is TRBV4-1; no clear D. CDR1 MGHRA and CDR2 YSYEKL come from the germline V gene. The CDR3 has 15 residues. V lost 4 bases, J lost 0 bases, and 13 bases lay in between. CDR3 in amino acids: CASSPRLSTSYEQYF. DNA for the CDR3: TGCGCCAGCAGCCCCCGACTGAGTACCTCCTACGAGCAGTACTTC.

V usage is TRBV7-6 and J usage is TRBJ2-1; D could derive from TRBD1 or TRBD2 (5 bases each). The germline V and J ends were trimmed by 4 bases and 6 bases, with 10 bases remaining between them. The CDR3 covers 13 residues. Germline V gene lookup returns CDR1 SGHVS and CDR2 FNYEAQ. The CDR3 nucleotides are TGTGCCAGCAGCTGGGGGAGCTTCAATGAGCAGTTCTTC. As protein: CASSWGSFNEQFF.

The chain has TRBV4-1 and TRBJ1-5; a possible D gene is TRBD1 (5 bases). Trimming stripped 0 bases from V and 6 bases from J, with 18 bases between. The CDR3 has 17 residues. Germline V gives CDR1 MGHRA, CDR2 YSYEKL. The CDR3 here is CASSQDPPGPRSQPQHF. The CDR3 region has the DNA TGCGCCAGCAGCCAAGACCCGCCGGGACCCCGGAGTCAGCCCCAGCATTTT.

Points on this clone: The sample carries other DNA sequences with the same CDR3. This chain links TRBV13 with TRBJ1-6; no clear D. From germline, CDR1 is PRHDT and CDR2 FYEKMQ (reference sequence). The ends were cut back, 5 bases at V and 0 bases at J, with 11 bases in the middle. This CDR3 region has 16 residues. As DNA, the CDR3 is TGTGCCAGCAGCCCCGCGGGGAGCTCCTATAATTCACCCCTCCACTTT. Protein product: CASSPAGSSYNSPLHF. Complete variable domain (other parts from reference TRBV13 and TRBJ1-6): AAGVIQSPRHLIKEKRETATLKCYPIPRHDTVYWYQQGPGQDPQFLISFYEKMQSDKGSIPDRFSAQQFSDYHSELNMSSLELGDSALYFCASSPAGSSYNSPLHFGNGTRLTVT.

The J gene is TRBJ2-3, the V gene TRBV4-1; possible D gene TRBD2, 6 bases. V was pared by 6 bases and J by 1 base, with 17 bases between. The germline gives CDR1 MGHRA, CDR2 YSYEKL. The CDR3 extends over 16 amino acids. CDR3 sequence: CASRPRDGGGTDTQYF. The CDR3 nucleotides are TGCGCCAGCAGGCCACGGGATGGCGGGGGCACAGATACGCAGTATTTT.

DNA for the CDR3: TGTGCCAGTAGTACTACCTTGGTCACGGACTATGGCTACACCTTC. Amino acids: CASSTTLVTDYGYTF. The V and J genes are TRBV19 and TRBJ1-2; D uncertain. In germline, CDR1 is LNHDA, CDR2 SQIVND (reference sequence). With 4 bases removed from V and 3 bases from J, the gap between germline ends came to 15 bases. The CDR3 runs 15 residues.

V gene TRBV5-5 combines with J gene TRBJ1-1; 7 bases line up with TRBD1. The CDR3 spans 15 residues. CDR1 and CDR2 (germline): SGHKS, YYEKEE (reference sequence). The junction had 10 bases not matched to a gene; V was cut back by 1 base and J by 7 bases. This CDR3 is CASSLTSGGMDEAFF. CDR3 sequence (DNA): TGTGCCAGCAGCTTGACCTCAGGGGGTATGGATGAAGCTTTCTTT.

The gene calls are TRBV6-5 and TRBJ1-2; tentative D call: TRBD1 (5 bases). CDR1 and CDR2 from the germline V gene are MNHEY and SVGAGI. Trimming removed 1 base at V and 6 bases at J, with 18 bases between. There are 16 residues in the CDR3. The CDR3 region has the DNA TGTGCCAGCAGTTACTATGGGGGGTCGGCCTTGAATGGCTACACCTTC. As protein: CASSYYGGSALNGYTF.

The chain has TRBV6-4 and TRBJ1-5; D not certain. Trimming stripped 6 bases from V and 1 base from J, with 16 bases between. The CDR3 contains 16 residues. CDR1 MRHNA and CDR2 SNTAGT come from the germline V gene. The CDR3 sequence: CASRSGEEGSNQPQHF. As DNA, the CDR3 is TGTGCCAGCAGGTCCGGAGAGGAAGGAAGCAATCAGCCCCAGCATTTT.

This sequence joins TRBV9 and TRBJ2-7; D is perhaps TRBD1 (5 bases). Deletions cut 3 bases from V and 7 bases from J, with 17 bases between. The CDR3 runs to 14 residues. Looked up from germline, CDR1 is SGDLS and CDR2 is YYNGEE. The CDR3 DNA follows: TGTGCCAGCAGCGAACAGGACGGAATCGGGGAGCAGTACTTC. Translation gives CASSEQDGIGEQYF.

This chain links TRBV4-1 with TRBJ1-1; D is unresolved. The CDR3 is 13 amino acids. Trimming stripped 1 base from V and 3 bases from J, with 6 bases between. Germline CDR1 reads MGHRA; CDR2 reads YSYEKL. The CDR3 DNA is TGCGCCAGCAGCCAAGGTCCTCACACTGAAGCTTTCTTT. Its protein product is CASSQGPHTEAFF.

This clone was seen a single time. The rearrangement joins TRBV25-1 to TRBJ2-7, with D perhaps matching TRBD1 (5 bases). V lost 1 base and J 2 bases, leaving 9 bases between the germline ends. This CDR3 is built from 14 residues. The germline CDR1 and CDR2 sequences are MGHDK and SYGVNS. The CDR3: CASSELGATYEQYF. The CDR3 DNA reads as TGTGCCAGCAGTGAATTAGGGGCTACCTACGAGCAGTACTTC.

Concerning this clone: The same CDR3 arises from other DNA sequences in this sample as well. The genes are TRBV6-5 and TRBJ2-1; D gene uncertain. This CDR3 is 13 amino acids long. Trimming stripped 5 bases from V and 4 bases from J, with 9 bases between. Per the germline V gene, CDR1 is MNHEY and CDR2 is SVGAGI. The CDR3 region has the DNA TGTGCCAGCAGTCCCAGCGCTTACAATGAGCAGTTCTTC. Encoded protein: CASSPSAYNEQFF.

The J gene is TRBJ1-2, the V gene TRBV4-1, with 11 bases fitting TRBD1. V gave up 8 bases and J gave up 3 bases; unmatched junction bases: 5. There are 14 residues in the CDR3. The germline CDR1 and CDR2 sequences are MGHRA and YSYEKL. The DNA for the CDR3 is TGCGCCAGCGGGGGACAGGGGGGAGACTATGGCTACACCTTC. Its translation is CASGGQGGDYGYTF.

J is TRBJ2-1 and V is TRBV4-3; D is possibly TRBD1 (5 bases). V shed 1 base and J shed 9 bases, with 19 bases lying between them. From germline, CDR1 is LGHNA and CDR2 YSLEER. The CDR3 contains 16 residues. CDR3 sequence: CASSQVPALGALEQFF. The CDR3 DNA sequence: TGCGCCAGCAGCCAAGTCCCGGCCCTTGGGGCCCTTGAGCAGTTCTTC.

The genes are TRBV28 and TRBJ2-3; D call uncertain. With 4 bases removed from V and 0 bases from J, the gap between germline ends came to 14 bases. Germline V gene lookup returns CDR1 MDHEN and CDR2 SYDVKM. The CDR3 is made up of 16 amino acids. DNA of the CDR3: TGTGCCAGCAGTTCACCGATGGATACTAGCACAGATACGCAGTATTTT. It encodes CASSSPMDTSTDTQYF.

As regards this clone: Other DNA sequences in this specimen translate into the identical CDR3. This chain joins TRBV5-6 and TRBJ1-1; D gene unclear. The CDR3 spans 12 residues. CDR1 is SGHDT and CDR2 is YYEEEE in the germline V gene. V gave up 3 bases and J gave up 0 bases, with 3 bases separating them. CDR3: CASSWVNTEAFF. In nucleotides, the CDR3 is TGTGCCAGCAGCTGGGTGAACACTGAAGCTTTCTTT.

The V gene is TRBV5-6, the J gene TRBJ2-1; tentative D call: TRBD1 (5 bases). There are 14 residues in the CDR3. The V end lost 0 bases, the J end lost 5 bases, and 9 bases lay between the germline ends. CDR1 and CDR2 from the germline V gene are SGHDT and YYEEEE. The CDR3 protein is CASSLGLDNNEQFF. In nucleotides, the CDR3 is TGTGCCAGCAGCTTGGGGCTGGACAACAATGAGCAGTTCTTC.

This clone appeared once. The V gene is TRBV27, the J gene TRBJ1-2; 7 bases align to TRBD1. This CDR3 is 15 amino acids long. Germline CDR1 and CDR2: MNHEY and SMNVEV (reference sequence). V lost 5 bases, J lost 2 bases, and 8 bases stayed unmatched. The CDR3 DNA is TGTGCCAGCAGTGTAGACCCGGGACAGAACTATGGCTACACCTTC. The encoded protein is CASSVDPGQNYGYTF.

V usage is TRBV5-4 and J usage is TRBJ1-2; 9 bases line up with TRBD1. V lost 5 bases to trimming and J lost 4 bases; unmatched junction nucleotides: 3. Germline V gives CDR1 SGHNT, CDR2 YYREEE (reference sequence). CDR3 length equals 13 residues. The CDR3 loop is CASSPDRGYGYTF. The CDR3, as DNA: TGTGCCAGCAGTCCGGACAGGGGCTATGGCTACACCTTC.

The V gene is TRBV6-5, the J gene TRBJ2-6, with D possibly matching TRBD2 (6 bases). The CDR3 loop spans 15 amino acids. The germline V gene has CDR1 MNHEY and CDR2 SVGAGI. The germline V and J ends were trimmed by 4 bases and 0 bases, with 7 bases remaining between them. The CDR3 loop is CASSFGGSGANVLTF. As DNA, the CDR3 is TGTGCCAGCAGTTTCGGGGGCTCTGGGGCCAACGTCCTGACTTTC.

This chain links TRBV30 with TRBJ2-3; D gene unclear. Germline CDR1 reads GTSNPN; CDR2 reads SVGIG (reference sequence). With 0 bases removed from V and 6 bases from J, the gap between germline ends came to 16 bases. There are 15 residues in the CDR3. The chain's CDR3 is CAWSVQGLEWDTQYF. The CDR3, as DNA: TGTGCCTGGAGTGTACAAGGGCTGGAGTGGGATACGCAGTATTTT.

In DNA, the CDR3 is TGTGCCAGCAGTCCGTCTCCCGAGGATGGTACAGATACGCAGTATTTT. Amino acids: CASSPSPEDGTDTQYF. The chain combines TRBV11-2 with TRBJ2-3; D is unclear. V gave up 6 bases and J gave up 3 bases, with 19 bases separating them. This CDR3 contains 16 residues. Per the germline V gene, CDR1 is SGHAT and CDR2 is FQNNGV.

The gene calls are TRBV28 and TRBJ2-5; a weak D match, TRBD1 (5 bases). Per germline, CDR1 MDHEN and CDR2 SYDVKM. CDR3 length: 14 amino acids. Trimming removed 3 bases from V and 5 bases from J, with 13 bases in between. Here the CDR3 reads CASSLTENVETQYF. CDR3 nucleotides: TGTGCCAGCAGTTTGACAGAGAACGTCGAGACCCAGTACTTC.

The chain links TRBV7-9 to TRBJ1-1; the D is unclear. CDR3 length: 14 amino acids. V lost 4 bases and J lost 5, with 14 bases in between. In germline, CDR1 is SEHNR, CDR2 FQNEAQ (reference sequence). The CDR3, as DNA: TGTGCCAGCAGCTCGGCAGTCCGTAGTACTGAAGCTTTCTTT. It is translated as CASSSAVRSTEAFF.

This chain joins TRBV27 and TRBJ2-7; D perhaps matches TRBD2 (7 bases). In germline, CDR1 is MNHEY, CDR2 SMNVEV (reference sequence). V lost 5 bases, J lost 2 bases, and 13 bases lay in between. This CDR3 is built from 14 residues. CDR3 sequence: CASSQGTNPYEQYF. For the CDR3, the DNA is TGTGCCAGCAGTCAGGGGACTAACCCCTACGAGCAGTACTTC.

Comments on this clone: Other DNA sequences from this sample encode an identical CDR3 as well. The chain carries TRBV27 and TRBJ2-3; 12 bases agree with TRBD2. The CDR3 is 15 amino acids. Per germline, CDR1 MNHEY and CDR2 SMNVEV (reference sequence). V dropped 5 bases and J dropped 1; count of bases not matched to a gene: 1. The CDR3 here is CASSRLAGGTDTQYF. The CDR3 DNA reads TGTGCCAGCAGTAGACTAGCGGGGGGCACAGATACGCAGTATTTT.

The V and J genes are TRBV7-9 and TRBJ2-5, with TRBD1 matching 9 bases. Looked up from germline, CDR1 is SEHNR and CDR2 is FQNEAQ (reference sequence). After removal of 4 bases from V and 3 bases from J, the junction contained 12 bases not matched to a gene. The CDR3 totals 17 residues. The CDR3 is CASSSRPGTGFEETQYF. The CDR3, as DNA: TGTGCCAGCAGCTCCAGACCCGGGACAGGGTTTGAAGAGACCCAGTACTTC.

The rearrangement uses TRBV27 and TRBJ1-2, with D unclear. V was cut by 0 bases and J by 0 bases, with 11 bases left in between. CDR1 and CDR2 (germline): MNHEY, SMNVEV (reference sequence). The CDR3 loop spans 16 amino acids. The CDR3 sequence: CASSLSRGDANYGYTF. CDR3 nucleotide sequence: TGTGCCAGCAGTTTATCCCGGGGAGACGCTAACTATGGCTACACCTTC.

The chain couples TRBV6-5 to TRBJ2-7; D not resolved. Germline V gene lookup returns CDR1 MNHEY and CDR2 SVGAGI. The CDR3 loop spans 16 amino acids. V lost 0 bases and J 6 bases, leaving 18 bases between the germline ends. Written as DNA, the CDR3 is TGTGCCAGCAGTTACTCTCCCGGCCCCACACCGGGCGAGCAGTACTTC. The encoded protein is CASSYSPGPTPGEQYF.